Each of the 21 T cell receptor beta chains below was sequenced from the same sample in a study of CD8 T cells in Susac syndrome. A quantity of about 0.5 to 1 ug RNA underwent reverse transcription using random hexamers. MiXCR was run by TCRdb on the immunoSEQ multiplex PCR reads, yielding one entry per CDR3 protein. Of under 200,000 distinct CDR3 sequences in the sample, around 94% are singletons; the top ten hold roughly 0.15%. Sequenced sample: CD4+ T cells from PBMCs. These receptors were taken from a human donor in good health.

V is TRBV27 and J is TRBJ1-6, with D hard to call. Germline assignment: CDR1 MNHEY and CDR2 SMNVEV (reference sequence). The CDR3 has 12 residues. Trimming took 8 bases from V and 10 from J, leaving 12 bases between them. CDR3 coding DNA: TGTGCCAGCCGGGATCCCAAATCACCCCTCCACTTT. Translation gives CASRDPKSPLHF.

This chain connects TRBV7-2 to TRBJ2-1; TRBD2 aligns across 9 bases. The V gene's germline CDR1 is SGHTA and CDR2 FQGNSA. The CDR3 is 14 amino acids. Unmatched junction bases numbered 9, after V lost 6 bases and J lost 9 bases. Here the CDR3 reads CASRGTSLHGEQFF. The DNA for the CDR3 is TGTGCCAGCAGAGGGACTAGCTTGCACGGTGAGCAGTTCTTC. Full variable domain (outside the CDR3, taken from reference TRBV7-2 and TRBJ2-1): GAGVSQSPSNKVTEKGKDVELRCDPISGHTALYWYRQSLGQGLEFLIYFQGNSAPDKSGLPSDRFSAERTGGSVSTLTIQRTQQEDSAVYLCASRGTSLHGEQFFGPGTRLTVL.

The gene calls are TRBV9 and TRBJ1-6, with D possibly matching TRBD1 (6 bases). Trimming stripped 0 bases from V and 6 bases from J, with 10 bases between. Germline lookup yields CDR1 SGDLS and CDR2 YYNGEE. CDR3 length: 15 residues. In nucleotides, the CDR3 is TGTGCCAGCAGCGTAGATCACAGGGCTAATTCACCCCTCCACTTT. Its protein product is CASSVDHRANSPLHF.

V usage is TRBV2 and J usage is TRBJ1-5; no clear D. The CDR3 loop spans 14 amino acids. Trimming left V 1 base short and J 7 bases short, with 11 bases between. Germline values: CDR1 SNHLY, CDR2 FYNNEI. The CDR3 DNA reads as TGTGCCAGCAGTGAAGGCAGGCTAGGGCAGCCCCAGCATTTT. Protein sequence: CASSEGRLGQPQHF.

This chain links TRBV9 with TRBJ2-3; D is uncertain. CDR1 is SGDLS, CDR2 YYNGEE, per germline. V was trimmed by 0 bases and J by 2 bases, leaving 10 bases between them. The CDR3 runs to 15 residues. The CDR3 DNA reads as TGTGCCAGCAGCGTAGGAGTTTATAACACAGATACGCAGTATTTT. Protein: CASSVGVYNTDTQYF.

CDR3 bases: TGTGCCAGCAGTTACGTTTGGCAGCCCCAGCATTTT. Translated: CASSYVWQPQHF. The V gene is TRBV6-2 or TRBV6-3, the J gene TRBJ1-5; D unclear. CDR1 and CDR2 from the germline V gene are MNHEY and SVGEGT. CDR3 length equals 12 residues. The germline V and J ends were trimmed by 2 bases and 7 bases, with 6 bases remaining between them.

The chain recombines TRBV2 with TRBJ1-2, with D unclear. The CDR3 runs 10 residues. Trimming left V 7 bases short and J 8 bases short, with 8 bases between. Germline V gene sequence: CDR1 SNHLY, CDR2 FYNNEI. The CDR3 sequence is CASMTKGYTF. The CDR3 DNA reads as TGTGCCAGCATGACGAAAGGCTACACCTTC.

The chain combines TRBV5-1 with TRBJ2-3; D not resolved. Germline CDR1 reads SGHRS; CDR2 reads YFSETQ. Trimming cost V 7 bases and J 0 bases, with 12 bases left between them. This CDR3 is 14 amino acids long. In DNA, the CDR3 is TGCGCCAGCCGACTTGCTACTAGCACAGATACGCAGTATTTT. Translated: CASRLATSTDTQYF.

The chain recombines TRBV23-1 with TRBJ2-7; no reliable D call. TRBV23-1 is known as an ORF, though its function is uncertain. V was cut by 0 bases and J by 0 bases, with 12 bases left in between. The CDR3 consists of 16 residues. CDR3 in DNA: TGCGCCAGCAGTCAATCCGTGCCAGCCGTCTCCTACGAGCAGTACTTC. Translating it yields CASSQSVPAVSYEQYF.

This clonotype has a single count. The J gene is TRBJ1-2, the V gene TRBV12-3 or TRBV12-4; 9 bases line up with TRBD1. The CDR3 runs 16 residues. V was clipped by 5 bases and J by 4 bases; unmatched bases: 11. The DNA for the CDR3 is TGTGCCAGCAGTGCGGGACAGGGAGAGAGACGCTATGGCTACACCTTC. Translated: CASSAGQGERRYGYTF.

This chain connects TRBV4-3 to TRBJ1-6; 8 bases line up with TRBD1. The CDR3 consists of 15 residues. V was pared by 0 bases and J by 5 bases, with 0 bases of the junction left unmatched. The V gene's germline CDR1 is LGHNA and CDR2 YSLEER. The CDR3 bases are TGCGCCAGCAGCCAAGAGGACAGGGATAATTCACCCCTCCACTTT. Amino acids: CASSQEDRDNSPLHF.

The chain couples TRBV6-2 or TRBV6-3 to TRBJ1-1; no reliable D call. Germline loops: CDR1 MNHEY, CDR2 SVGEGT. V was pared by 3 bases and J by 0 bases, with 8 bases between. The CDR3 length is 14 residues. Here the CDR3 DNA reads TGTGCCAGCAGTTATCCCCGGCTGAACACTGAAGCTTTCTTT. It specifies CASSYPRLNTEAFF.

The chain has TRBV3-1 and TRBJ2-3, with D unclear. CDR1 is LGHDT, CDR2 YNNKEL, per germline (reference sequence). CDR3 length equals 13 residues. The V and J ends lost 4 bases and 4 bases respectively, with 9 bases between them. CDR3 nucleotide sequence: TGTGCCAGCAGCCCTGGGCCCGCAGATACGCAGTATTTT. This codes for CASSPGPADTQYF.

This sequence joins TRBV20-1 and TRBJ2-7, with no clear D. CDR1 DFQATT and CDR2 SNEGSKA come from the germline V gene (reference sequence). V was pared by 5 bases and J by 12 bases, with 23 bases between. This CDR3 is built from 13 residues. As DNA, the CDR3 is TGCAGTGCTGGTACTGCGGCCAGCGCCCTCCCGTACTTC. Amino acids: CSAGTAASALPYF.

V usage is TRBV6-2 or TRBV6-3 and J usage is TRBJ2-3, with D uncertain. Germline CDR1 and CDR2: MNHEY and SVGEGT. Deletions cut 7 bases from V and 6 bases from J, with 17 bases between. There are 14 residues in the CDR3. CDR3 coding DNA: TGTGCCAGCACGCGTGGCGCGACGTCGGATACGCAGTATTTT. The encoded protein is CASTRGATSDTQYF.

This chain joins TRBV20-1 and TRBJ2-1, with 8 bases aligning to TRBD1. Germline V CDR1 and CDR2: DFQATT, SNEGSKA (reference sequence). The V segment lost 3 bases and the J segment 7 bases; nucleotides outside the gene matches: 5. The CDR3 consists of 13 residues. The CDR3 DNA is TGCAGTGCTAGTGAATACAGGGGGAATGAGCAGTTCTTC. Translation: CSASEYRGNEQFF.

The rearrangement joins TRBV5-4 to TRBJ2-1; 9 bases agree with TRBD2. CDR1 is SGHNT and CDR2 is YYREEE in the germline V gene (reference sequence). Losses at the gene ends were 3 bases for V and 2 bases for J; bases not matched to a gene: 6. This CDR3 has 16 residues. The CDR3 here is CASSSRTSGPYNEQFF. CDR3 coding DNA: TGTGCCAGCAGCTCGAGAACTAGCGGGCCCTACAATGAGCAGTTCTTC. The whole variable domain, remainder taken from reference TRBV5-4 and TRBJ2-1, is ETGVTQSPTHLIKTRGQQVTLRCSSQSGHNTVSWYQQALGQGPQFIFQYYREEENGRGNFPPRFSGLQFPNYSSELNVNALELDDSALYLCASSSRTSGPYNEQFFGPGTRLTVL.

Only one count was recorded for this clonotype. The V call is TRBV9, the J call TRBJ2-5; D uncertain. V was cut by 0 bases and J by 2 bases, with 5 bases left in between. The CDR3 runs 13 residues. CDR1 SGDLS and CDR2 YYNGEE come from the germline V gene. CDR3 nucleotide sequence: TGTGCCAGCAGCGTAGAAGGACAAGAGACCCAGTACTTC. Residues: CASSVEGQETQYF. Based on the CDR3 plus reference TRBV9 and TRBJ2-5, the full variable domain is DSGVTQTPKHLITATGQRVTLRCSPRSGDLSVYWYQQSLDQGLQFLIQYYNGEERAKGNILERFSAQQFPDLHSELNLSSLELGDSALYFCASSVEGQETQYFGPGTRLLVL.

This rearrangement joins TRBV18 to TRBJ2-7; a weak D match, TRBD2 (6 bases). V gave up 8 bases and J gave up 2 bases, with 13 bases separating them. This CDR3 has 13 amino acids. Germline V gives CDR1 KGHSH, CDR2 LQKENI. CDR3 sequence reads: CASAPGGTYEQYF. The DNA of the CDR3 is TGTGCCAGCGCGCCCGGGGGTACCTACGAGCAGTACTTC.

V usage is TRBV6-5 and J usage is TRBJ2-1; the D call may be TRBD1 or TRBD2 (5 bases each). Germline V gene sequence: CDR1 MNHEY, CDR2 SVGAGI. Trimming took off 6 bases at V and 9 bases at J, with 15 bases between the two ends. This CDR3 is built from 13 residues. This CDR3 is CASSPPGRTEQFF. DNA of the CDR3: TGTGCCAGCAGCCCCCCGGGGCGCACTGAGCAGTTCTTC.

This clonotype was picked up a small number of times. The J gene is TRBJ2-7, the V gene TRBV6-5; D gene uncertain. Trimming cost V 6 bases and J 2 bases, with 8 bases left between them. The CDR3 is 12 amino acids. The germline gives CDR1 MNHEY, CDR2 SVGAGI. The CDR3 sequence is CASRTGAYEQYF. The CDR3 DNA sequence: TGTGCCAGCAGGACCGGAGCCTACGAGCAGTACTTC.